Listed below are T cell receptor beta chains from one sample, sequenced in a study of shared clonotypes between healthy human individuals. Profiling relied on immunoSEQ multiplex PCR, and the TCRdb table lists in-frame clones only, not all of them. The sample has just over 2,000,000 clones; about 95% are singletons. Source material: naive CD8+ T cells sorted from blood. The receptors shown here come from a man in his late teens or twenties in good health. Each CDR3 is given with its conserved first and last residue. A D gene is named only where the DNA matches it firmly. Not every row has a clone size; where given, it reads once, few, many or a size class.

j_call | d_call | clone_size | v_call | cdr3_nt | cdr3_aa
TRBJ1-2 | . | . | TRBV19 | TGTGCCAGTAGTCCAGGGTTCCACTATGGCTACACCTTC | CASSPGFHYGYTF
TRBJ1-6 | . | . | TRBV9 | TGTGCCAGCAGCGCGGAAAGGGGGGGTTCACCCCTCCACTTT | CASSAERGGSPLHF
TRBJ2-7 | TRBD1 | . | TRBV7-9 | TGTGCCAGCAGCTCCTCCGGGACAGGAACCTACGAGCAGTACTTC | CASSSSGTGTYEQYF
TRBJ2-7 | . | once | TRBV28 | TGTGCCAGCACCCCGGCGGGGAACCCCTACGAGCAGTACTTC | CASTPAGNPYEQYF
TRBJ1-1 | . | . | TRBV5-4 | TGTGCCAGCAGCCCCGTGAGGGACGCGAACACTGAAGCTTTCTTT | CASSPVRDANTEAFF
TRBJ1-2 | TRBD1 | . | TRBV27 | TGTGCCAGCAGTTTATCGGGGACAGGGCCCTTCGGCTACACCTTC | CASSLSGTGPFGYTF
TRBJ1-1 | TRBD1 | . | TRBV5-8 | TGTGCCAGCAGCTTGGAGCCAGGGGGCGCTGGGGCTGAAGCTTTCTTT | CASSLEPGGAGAEAFF
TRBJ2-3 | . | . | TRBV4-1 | TGCGCCAGCAGCCACGCTCTGGATACGCAGTATTTT | CASSHALDTQYF
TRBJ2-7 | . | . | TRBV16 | TGTGCCAGCAGCCAACCCTTAGATAATTACGAGCAGTACTTC | CASSQPLDNYEQYF
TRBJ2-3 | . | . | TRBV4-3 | TGCGCCAGCAGCCCAGAGGGACTCCTTGAGTTAGATACGCAGTATTTT | CASSPEGLLELDTQYF
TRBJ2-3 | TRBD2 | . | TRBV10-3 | TGTGCCATCAACATTCTAGCGGAGCCCACAGATACGCAGTATTTT | CAINILAEPTDTQYF
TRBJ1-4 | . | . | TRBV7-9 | TGTGCCAGCAGTGCGATAGGGGGGAATGAAAAACTGTTTTTT | CASSAIGGNEKLFF
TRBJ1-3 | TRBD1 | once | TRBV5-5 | TGTGCCAGCAGCTCGAACACAGGGGGTTTAACGGACACCATATATTTT | CASSSNTGGLTDTIYF
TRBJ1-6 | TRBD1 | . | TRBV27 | TGTGCCAGCAGTTTAAAGACAGGGGGCGAGAAGTCCTATAATTCACCCCTCCACTTT | CASSLKTGGEKSYNSPLHF
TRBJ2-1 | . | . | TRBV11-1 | TGTGCCAGCAGCACATTTCCGGCTCTCCTTTACAATGAGCAGTTCTTC | CASSTFPALLYNEQFF
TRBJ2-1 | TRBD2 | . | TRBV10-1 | TGCGCCAGCAGCGCTAGCGGGAGCTACAATGAGCAGTTCTTC | CASSASGSYNEQFF
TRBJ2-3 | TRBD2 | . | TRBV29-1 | TGCAGCGTTGAAGGGACTAGCTGGAGCACAGATACGCAGTATTTT | CSVEGTSWSTDTQYF
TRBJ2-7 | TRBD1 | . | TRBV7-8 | TGTGCCAGCAGCCCCGGGACAGGGTACTACGAGCAGTACTTC | CASSPGTGYYEQYF
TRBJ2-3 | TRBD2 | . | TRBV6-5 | TGTGCCAGCAGTCAATTTAGCGGGGTCCCAGATACGCAGTATTTT | CASSQFSGVPDTQYF
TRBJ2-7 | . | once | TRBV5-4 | TGTGCCAGCAGCTTGGCCGGCGGAAGCTCCTACGAGCAGTACTTC | CASSLAGGSSYEQYF
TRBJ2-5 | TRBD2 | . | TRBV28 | TGTGCCAGCAGTTCGCGGGGGGGCGCAGTGACCCAGTACTTC | CASSSRGGAVTQYF
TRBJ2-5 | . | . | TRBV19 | TGTGCCAGTAGTATATTGGCTGGAGAGACCCAGTACTTC | CASSILAGETQYF
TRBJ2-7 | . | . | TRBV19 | TGTGCCAGTAGTCCCGCGGGATTAAGCTCCTACGAGCAGTACTTC | CASSPAGLSSYEQYF
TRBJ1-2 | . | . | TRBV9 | TGTGCCAGCAGCGTAGTGACAGGTTCCTATGGCTACACCTTC | CASSVVTGSYGYTF
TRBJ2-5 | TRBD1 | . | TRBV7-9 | TGTGCCAGCAGTCCAACAGGGGAATGGAAGACCCAGTACTTC | CASSPTGEWKTQYF
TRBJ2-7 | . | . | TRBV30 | TGTGCCTGGGGCAACAGGGAGATGGGCGAGCAGTACTTC | CAWGNREMGEQYF
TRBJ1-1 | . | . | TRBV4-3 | TGCGCCAGCAGCCAGTACGGGACTGAAGCTTTCTTT | CASSQYGTEAFF
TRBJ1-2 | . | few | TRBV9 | TGTGCCAGCAGTTCGGGCAGCGACTATGGCTACACCTTC | CASSSGSDYGYTF
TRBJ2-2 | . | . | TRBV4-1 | TGCGCCAGCAGCCAAGTAGTTTGGGGCGGGGAGCTGTTTTTT | CASSQVVWGGELFF
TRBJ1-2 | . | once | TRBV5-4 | TGTGCCAGCAGCGGGGCAAACTATGGCTACACCTTC | CASSGANYGYTF
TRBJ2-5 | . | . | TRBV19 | TGTGCCAGTAGTATATACAGTGATCAAGAGACCCAGTACTTC | CASSIYSDQETQYF
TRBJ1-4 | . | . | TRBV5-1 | TGCGCCAGCAGCCAAGTACCGGGCCTTTCTAATGAAAAACTGTTTTTT | CASSQVPGLSNEKLFF
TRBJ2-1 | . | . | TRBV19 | TGTGCCAGTAGTACCCAGGGGTTGCCCTACAATGAGCAGTTCTTC | CASSTQGLPYNEQFF
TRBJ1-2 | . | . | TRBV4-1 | TGCGCCAGCAGCCAAGAGACGACAACACCATATGGCTACACCTTC | CASSQETTTPYGYTF
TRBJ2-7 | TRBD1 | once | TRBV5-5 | TGTGCCAGCAGTCCCGGGACAGGTTCCCCTGAGCAGTACTTC | CASSPGTGSPEQYF
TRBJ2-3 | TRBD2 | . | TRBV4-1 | TGCGCCAGCAGCCCCGAGGGCACTAGCGGGCCCGGCCCCACAGATACGCAGTATTTT | CASSPEGTSGPGPTDTQYF
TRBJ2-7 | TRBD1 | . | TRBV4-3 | TGCGCCAGCAGCCGAGGGACAGGGTCCTACGAGCAGTACTTC | CASSRGTGSYEQYF
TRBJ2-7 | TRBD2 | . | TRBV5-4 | TGTGCCAGCAGCTCGCTAGCGGGAGTCTACGAGCAGTACTTC | CASSSLAGVYEQYF
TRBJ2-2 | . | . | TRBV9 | TGTGCCAGCAGCGATTTTCCAACTAGCAGATACACCGGGGAGCTGTTTTTT | CASSDFPTSRYTGELFF
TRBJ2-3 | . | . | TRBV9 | TGTGCCAGCAGCGTTCCACTAGCAGTGGGGGGCGATACGCAGTATTTT | CASSVPLAVGGDTQYF
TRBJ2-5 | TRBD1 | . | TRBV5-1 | TGCGCCAGCAGCTCCTTAGGGACAGTGCAAGAGACCCAGTACTTC | CASSSLGTVQETQYF
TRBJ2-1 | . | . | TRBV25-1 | TGTGCCAGCTTACCCCAGGGTTACAATGAGCAGTTCTTC | CASLPQGYNEQFF
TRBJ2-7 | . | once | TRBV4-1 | TGCGCCAGCAGCCCCAAAGGGTCATACTACGAGCAGTACTTC | CASSPKGSYYEQYF
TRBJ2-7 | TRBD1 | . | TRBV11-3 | TGTGCCAGCATGAGACAGGGCAACGAGCAGTACTTC | CASMRQGNEQYF
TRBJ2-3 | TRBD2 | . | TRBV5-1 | TGCGCCAGCAGCTTGCTTGGGCTAGCGGTCACAGATACGCAGTATTTT | CASSLLGLAVTDTQYF
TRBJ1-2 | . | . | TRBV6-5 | TGTGCCAGCAGTTACTCCTGGGGCTACACCTTC | CASSYSWGYTF
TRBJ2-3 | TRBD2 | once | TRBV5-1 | TGCGCCAGCAGACCTAACAGGGGGACTAGCGGGAAAACAGATACGCAGTATTTT | CASRPNRGTSGKTDTQYF
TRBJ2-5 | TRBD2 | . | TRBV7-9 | TGTGCCAGCAGCCCACCGGGACTAGCGGGGGTAGGGGAGACCCAGTACTTC | CASSPPGLAGVGETQYF
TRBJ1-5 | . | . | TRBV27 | TGTGCCAGCAGTAATGGGGGGTTCAATCAGCCCCAGCATTTT | CASSNGGFNQPQHF
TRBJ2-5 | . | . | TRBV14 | TGTGCCAGCAGCCAAGATGACGAGGGGGTCCCAGAAGAGACCCAGTACTTC | CASSQDDEGVPEETQYF
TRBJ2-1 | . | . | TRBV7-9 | TGTGCTAGCGCCCCCGGTTTAGCGTACAATGAGCAGTTCTTC | CASAPGLAYNEQFF
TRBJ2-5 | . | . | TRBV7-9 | TGTGCCAGCAGCTTTCCGGTAGGGAAAGAGACCCAGTACTTC | CASSFPVGKETQYF
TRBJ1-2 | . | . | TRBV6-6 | TGTGCCAGCAGTTACTCGTTTAATGTCCTGCCCTATGGCTACACCTTC | CASSYSFNVLPYGYTF
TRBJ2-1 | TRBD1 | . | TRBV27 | TGTGCCAGCAGTTTATCGTTGGGACAGGGAACCAATGAGCAGTTCTTC | CASSLSLGQGTNEQFF